This T cell receptor beta chain was retrieved from a study of blood T cell repertoires in COVID-19. Whole-study context: The origin of the acute and convalescent COVID-19 samples was the United States, Italy and Spain.

The authors' processing: Reference gene primer amplification yielded estimated nucleated cell counts. Sequencing used immunoSEQ multiplex PCR; TCRdb keeps in-frame clones, though not all of them. The V and J calls and clone size are taken from that table; D and trimming were inferred from the DNA. Of around 71,000 clones listed, about four fifths were seen once; the top ten hold 28%. Per germline, CDR1 LGHNA and CDR2 YNFKEQ. Trimming removed 0 bases from V and 3 bases from J, with 11 bases in between. This CDR3 contains 16 residues. Sequencing was carried out using peripheral blood. This chain uses TRBV4-2 with TRBJ2-2; weak D call: TRBD1 (5 bases). This receptor was obtained from a man in his 70s with acute or convalescent COVID-19. The CDR3 loop is CASSQERRVDTGELFF. In nucleotides, the CDR3 is TGTGCCAGCAGCCAAGAGCGCAGGGTAGACACCGGGGAGCTGTTTTTT.